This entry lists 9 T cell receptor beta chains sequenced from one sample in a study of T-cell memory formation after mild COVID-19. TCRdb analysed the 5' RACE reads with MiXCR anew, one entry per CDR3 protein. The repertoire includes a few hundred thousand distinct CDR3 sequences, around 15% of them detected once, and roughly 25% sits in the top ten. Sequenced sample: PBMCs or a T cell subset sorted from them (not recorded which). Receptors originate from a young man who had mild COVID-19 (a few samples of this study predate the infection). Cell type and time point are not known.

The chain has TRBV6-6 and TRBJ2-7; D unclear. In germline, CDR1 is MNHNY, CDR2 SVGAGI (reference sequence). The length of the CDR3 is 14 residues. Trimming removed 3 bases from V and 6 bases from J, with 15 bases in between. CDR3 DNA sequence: TGTGCCAGCAGTTATGGCCGACGCTCCCTCGAGCAGTACGTC. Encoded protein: CASSYGRRSLEQYV.

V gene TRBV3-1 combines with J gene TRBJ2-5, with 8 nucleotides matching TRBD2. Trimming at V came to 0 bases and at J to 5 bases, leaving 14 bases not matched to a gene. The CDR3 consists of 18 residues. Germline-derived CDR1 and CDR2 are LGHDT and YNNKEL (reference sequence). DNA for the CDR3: TGTGCCAGCAGCCAAGAACCCTCCTCCGGGACTAGGGATGAGACCCAGTACTTC. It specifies CASSQEPSSGTRDETQYF.

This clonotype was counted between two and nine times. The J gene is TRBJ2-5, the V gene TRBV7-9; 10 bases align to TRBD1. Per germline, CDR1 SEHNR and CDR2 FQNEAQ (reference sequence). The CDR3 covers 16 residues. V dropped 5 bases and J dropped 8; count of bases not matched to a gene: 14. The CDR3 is CASSQPGQGPAGTQYF. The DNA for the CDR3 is TGTGCCAGCAGCCAACCGGGACAGGGGCCGGCGGGAACCCAGTACTTC.

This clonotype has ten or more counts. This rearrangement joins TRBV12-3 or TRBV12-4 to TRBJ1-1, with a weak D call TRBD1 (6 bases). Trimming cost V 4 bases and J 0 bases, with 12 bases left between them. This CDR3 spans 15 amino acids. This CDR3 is CASSYTGLMNTEAFF. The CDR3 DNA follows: TGTGCCAGCAGTTATACAGGGCTCATGAACACTGAAGCTTTCTTT.

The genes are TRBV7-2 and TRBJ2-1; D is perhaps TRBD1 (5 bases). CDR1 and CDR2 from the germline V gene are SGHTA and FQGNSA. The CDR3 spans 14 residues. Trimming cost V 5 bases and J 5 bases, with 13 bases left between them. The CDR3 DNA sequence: TGTGCCAGCAGCCCAGGGCCAGCCAACAATGAGCAGTTCTTC. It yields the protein CASSPGPANNEQFF.

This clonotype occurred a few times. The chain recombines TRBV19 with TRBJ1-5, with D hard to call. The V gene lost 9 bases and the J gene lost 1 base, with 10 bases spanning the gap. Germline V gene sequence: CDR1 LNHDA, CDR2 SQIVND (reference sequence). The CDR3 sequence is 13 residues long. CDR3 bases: TGTGCCAGCTTAAGTGAAAGCAATCAGCCCCAGCATTTT. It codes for CASLSESNQPQHF.

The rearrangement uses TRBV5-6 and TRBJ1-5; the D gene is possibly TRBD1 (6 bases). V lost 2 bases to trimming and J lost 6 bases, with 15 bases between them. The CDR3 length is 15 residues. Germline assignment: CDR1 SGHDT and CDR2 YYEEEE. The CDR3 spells CASSFGQMNPQPQHF. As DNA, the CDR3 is TGTGCCAGCAGCTTCGGACAGATGAACCCTCAGCCCCAGCATTTT.

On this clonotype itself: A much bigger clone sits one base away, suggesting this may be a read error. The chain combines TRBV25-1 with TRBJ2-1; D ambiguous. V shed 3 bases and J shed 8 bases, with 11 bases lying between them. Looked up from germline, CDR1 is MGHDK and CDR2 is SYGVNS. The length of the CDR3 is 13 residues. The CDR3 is CASSDGWAYEQFF. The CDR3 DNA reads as TGTGCCAGCAGTGATGGGTGGGCGTATGAGCAGTTCTTC.

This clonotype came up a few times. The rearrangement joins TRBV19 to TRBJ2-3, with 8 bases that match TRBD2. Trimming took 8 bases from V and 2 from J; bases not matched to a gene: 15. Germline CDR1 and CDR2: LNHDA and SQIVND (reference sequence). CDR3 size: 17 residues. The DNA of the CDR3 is TGTGCCAGTTCCCCCGATAGAGCGGGGGCCTTCACAGATACGCAGTATTTT. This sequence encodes CASSPDRAGAFTDTQYF.